This entry lists 18 T cell receptor beta chains sequenced from one sample in a study of cytomegalovirus exposure and HLA in healthy donors. Profiling relied on immunoSEQ multiplex PCR, and the TCRdb table lists in-frame clones only, not all of them. The sample lists fewer than 350,000 clones; 88% were seen once. The sample taken for sequencing was PBMCs. These receptors were obtained from a woman aged 18-35 years in good health and CMV-seronegative.

This chain's CDR3 is CASSLSGTYNEKLFF. In DNA form, the CDR3 reads TGTGCCAGCAGCTTATCGGGGACATACAATGAAAAACTGTTTTTT. The J gene is TRBJ1-4, the V gene TRBV11-1, with a tentative D call TRBD1 (6 bases). The CDR3 length is 15 residues. The V gene lost 2 bases and the J gene lost 5 bases, with 12 bases spanning the gap. From germline, CDR1 is SGHAT and CDR2 FQDESV (reference sequence).

This chain joins TRBV28 and TRBJ2-3, with a weak D call TRBD2 (5 bases). Germline V lookup: CDR1 MDHEN, CDR2 SYDVKM. V shed 8 bases and J shed 0 bases, with 9 bases lying between them. The CDR3 extends over 13 amino acids. For the CDR3, the DNA is TGTGCCAGCGGACTCCTTAGCACAGATACGCAGTATTTT. It codes for CASGLLSTDTQYF.

This clone was observed once. The chain links TRBV10-2 to TRBJ2-7, with 11 nucleotides matching TRBD2. The CDR3 is 17 residues long. Germline trimming cut 6 bases from V and 0 bases from J; bases unmatched to any gene: 10. Germline V gene data show CDR1 as WSHSY and CDR2 as SAAADI. The CDR3, as DNA: TGCGCCAGCAGCCTCCTAGCGGGAGGTCGAAGCTCCTACGAGCAGTACTTC. As protein: CASSLLAGGRSSYEQYF.

The chain couples TRBV6-5 to TRBJ2-7; the match to TRBD1 covers 7 bases. CDR1 MNHEY and CDR2 SVGAGI come from the germline V gene. This CDR3 contains 14 residues. V gave up 5 bases and J gave up 3 bases; unmatched junction bases: 7. CDR3 DNA: TGTGCCAGCAGTCGACAGGGAAGGAGCTACGAGCAGTACTTC. Translating gives CASSRQGRSYEQYF.

There are a few counts of this clone. The V gene is TRBV6-5, the J gene TRBJ1-2; 10 nucleotides agree with TRBD1. V lost 8 bases to trimming and J lost 12 bases; unmatched junction nucleotides: 9. The CDR3 consists of 12 residues. Germline-derived CDR1 and CDR2 are MNHEY and SVGAGI. CDR3 region: CASLRDRGSNTF. The CDR3 DNA reads TGTGCCAGCCTTCGGGACAGGGGATCGAACACCTTC.

This clone has more than one count but fewer than ten. The chain combines TRBV5-1 with TRBJ2-2; the D is unclear. Between the trimmed V and J ends, which lost 0 bases and 1 base, there was a span of 4 bases. This CDR3 has 14 amino acids. The germline CDR1 and CDR2 sequences are SGHRS and YFSETQ. This CDR3 is CASSLVQNTGELFF. CDR3 nucleotide sequence: TGCGCCAGCAGCTTGGTACAGAACACCGGGGAGCTGTTTTTT.

This chain joins TRBV14 and TRBJ2-7; possible D gene TRBD2, 6 bases. The CDR3 sequence is 14 residues long. V was shortened by 4 bases and J by 2 bases, with 12 bases between the two germline ends. Germline lookup yields CDR1 SGHDN and CDR2 FVKESK. The CDR3 DNA reads TGTGCCAGCAGCCTAAGACTAGGACCCTACGAGCAGTACTTC. This sequence encodes CASSLRLGPYEQYF.

The V and J genes are TRBV5-6 and TRBJ1-3; possibly TRBD1 for D (6 bases). The V end lost 0 bases, the J end lost 4 bases, and 14 bases lay between the germline ends. The CDR3 covers 16 residues. Germline V gene lookup returns CDR1 SGHDT and CDR2 YYEEEE. The CDR3 sequence is CASSLALQGFGNTIYF. The CDR3 DNA sequence: TGTGCCAGCAGCTTGGCCCTACAGGGATTCGGAAACACCATATATTTT. Full variable domain (remainder filled in from reference TRBV5-6 and TRBJ1-3): DAGVTQSPTHLIKTRGQQVTLRCSPKSGHDTVSWYQQALGQGPQFIFQYYEEEERQRGNFPDRFSGHQFPNYSSELNVNALLLGDSALYLCASSLALQGFGNTIYFGEGSWLTVV.

The chain combines TRBV9 with TRBJ1-2; a possible D gene is TRBD1 (5 bases). Per the germline V gene, CDR1 is SGDLS and CDR2 is YYNGEE. V was pared by 0 bases and J by 7 bases, with 16 bases between. The CDR3 covers 15 residues. In nucleotides, the CDR3 is TGTGCCAGCAGCGTAGGTGGGACTATGCGTGGTGGCTACACCTTC. Translated, it gives CASSVGGTMRGGYTF.

The chain uses TRBV7-8 and TRBJ1-2; 7 nucleotides line up with TRBD1. This CDR3 region has 15 residues. J gave up 0 bases and V 3 bases, and 4 bases lay outside the gene matches. The V gene's germline CDR1 is SGHVS and CDR2 FQNEAQ. In DNA form, the CDR3 reads TGTGCCAGCAGCTTCTCCAGGGGGACTAACTATGGCTACACCTTC. This encodes CASSFSRGTNYGYTF.

As concerns this clone: Other DNA sequences from this sample encode an identical CDR3 as well. This chain links TRBV20-1 with TRBJ2-1; D is unresolved. The length of the CDR3 is 11 residues. V lost 6 bases and J lost 4, with 7 bases in between. Germline CDR1 DFQATT, CDR2 SNEGSKA (reference sequence). The CDR3 sequence is CSADWYNEQFF. The CDR3 coding sequence is TGCAGTGCCGACTGGTACAATGAGCAGTTCTTC.

The chain carries TRBV5-1 and TRBJ2-3; 12 nucleotides agree with TRBD2. Trimming at V came to 4 bases and at J to 3 bases, leaving 6 bases not matched to a gene. This CDR3 has 16 amino acids. Germline loops: CDR1 SGHRS, CDR2 YFSETQ. CDR3 in DNA: TGCGCCAGCAGCACACTAGCGGGAGGAAGTACAGATACGCAGTATTTT. Its translation is CASSTLAGGSTDTQYF.

This chain connects TRBV5-1 to TRBJ2-1, with TRBD2 identical over 9 bases. The CDR3 has 17 amino acids. Germline loops: CDR1 SGHRS, CDR2 YFSETQ. V shed 0 bases and J 4 bases; nucleotides not matched to a gene: 8. CDR3: CASSLVAGVSSYNEQFF. The DNA for the CDR3 is TGCGCCAGCAGCTTGGTAGCGGGAGTTTCAAGTTACAATGAGCAGTTCTTC.

The J gene is TRBJ2-5, the V gene TRBV11-2; D uncertain. Trimming removed 2 bases at V and 1 base at J, with 11 bases between. The CDR3 has 15 residues. The germline CDR1 and CDR2 sequences are SGHAT and FQNNGV. The CDR3: CASSLQPWSQETQYF. In DNA, the CDR3 is TGTGCCAGCAGCTTACAACCGTGGAGCCAAGAGACCCAGTACTTC.

The V gene is TRBV28, the J gene TRBJ2-1; 10 bases map to TRBD2. With 6 bases clipped from V and 3 bases from J, the junction kept 8 bases outside the gene matches. CDR1 and CDR2 from the germline V gene are MDHEN and SYDVKM. This CDR3 region has 16 residues. The CDR3 protein is CASSQSGRGIYNEQFF. The CDR3 DNA is TGTGCCAGCAGCCAGAGCGGGAGGGGAATCTACAATGAGCAGTTCTTC.

In this sample, this clone turned up a few times. The gene calls are TRBV30 and TRBJ2-7; a possible D gene is TRBD2 (6 bases). The CDR3 consists of 13 residues. The V end was cut by 4 bases, the J end by 0 bases, with 10 bases between. Germline V gene sequence: CDR1 GTSNPN, CDR2 SVGIG (reference sequence). CDR3 loop: CAWKRGSSYEQYF. The DNA of the CDR3 is TGTGCCTGGAAACGGGGGAGCTCCTACGAGCAGTACTTC.

The table lists this clone with a few counts. CDR3 amino acids: CASSPPGSLGYTF. As DNA, the CDR3 is TGTGCCAGCAGTCCCCCGGGATCCCTGGGCTACACCTTC. The rearrangement links TRBV28 to TRBJ1-2; no reliable D call. The CDR3 sequence is 13 residues long. V was clipped by 5 bases and J by 8 bases, with 15 bases between them. CDR1 MDHEN and CDR2 SYDVKM come from the germline V gene.

This clone has just one count. V gene TRBV9 combines with J gene TRBJ2-7; 10 bases map to TRBD1. Germline CDR1 is SGDLS and CDR2 is YYNGEE. The CDR3 is 16 residues long. V lost 3 bases to trimming and J lost 2 bases; unmatched junction nucleotides: 8. In nucleotides, the CDR3 is TGTGCCAGCAGCGCGACAGGGGGCTCTATACCCTACGAGCAGTACTTC. Its translation: CASSATGGSIPYEQYF.